The source of this T cell receptor (beta chain) is a study of neurological immune-mediated disorders. This clonotype showed up many times. Its antigen is still unknown. The study built unsorted libraries from 2 million PBMCs kept at -80 C. The making of cDNA relied on 5'RACE with 10-nucleotide random UMIs. MiXCR, applied by TCRdb to the 5' RACE reads, yields one record per CDR3 protein. This sample has 40,000 or so distinct CDR3 sequences, with less than 8.5% found just once. Per germline, CDR1 SGHRS and CDR2 YFSETQ. CDR3 size: 14 residues. Trimming took off 0 bases at V and 5 bases at J, with 11 bases between the two ends. Study-wide results and limits: HTLV-1-associated myelopathy had the most TCR clonal expansion, and multiple sclerosis had the least, less than healthy controls.

This TCR derives from a middle-aged woman in good health. Material: PBMCs. The chain combines TRBV5-1 with TRBJ2-5; D is perhaps TRBD1 or TRBD2 (6 bases each). Here the CDR3 reads CASSLGGARETQYF. The CDR3, as DNA: TGCGCCAGCAGCTTGGGGGGGGCCCGGGAGACCCAGTACTTC.